This passage covers 32 T cell receptor beta chains from one sample sequenced in a study of cytomegalovirus exposure and HLA in healthy donors. The PCR made use of 60 Vbeta and 13 Jbeta primers. Repertoires were generated with immunoSEQ multiplex PCR, while TCRdb's copy carries only in-frame clones and drops some. The sample contains about 190,000 clones, roughly 80% of which appear only once. The source material was PBMCs. These receptors all come from a man aged 40-50 years in good health and CMV-seropositive.

The chain joins TRBV5-1 to TRBJ2-1, with 10 bases matching TRBD2. CDR3 size: 15 residues. After removal of 4 bases from V and 4 bases from J, the junction contained 5 bases not matched to a gene. Germline loops: CDR1 SGHRS, CDR2 YFSETQ. The chain's CDR3 is CASSPAGGPYNEQFF. The CDR3 DNA follows: TGCGCCAGCAGCCCAGCGGGGGGGCCTTACAATGAGCAGTTCTTC.

The V and J genes are TRBV10-3 and TRBJ1-2; weak D call: TRBD1 (6 bases). CDR1 ENHRY and CDR2 SYGVKD come from the germline V gene. The CDR3 is 11 residues long. V shed 5 bases and J shed 6 bases, with 7 bases lying between them. In nucleotides, the CDR3 is TGTGCCATCAGTCCAGGGGATGGCTACACCTTC. As protein: CAISPGDGYTF.

The chain joins TRBV6-6 to TRBJ1-5; D remains ambiguous. Trimming pared 4 bases from V and 8 bases from J, leaving 12 bases between. The CDR3 covers 13 residues. CDR1 and CDR2 from the germline V gene are MNHNY and SVGAGI (reference sequence). The CDR3 sequence: CASSLVAFEPQHF. In DNA, the CDR3 is TGTGCCAGCAGTTTGGTAGCGTTCGAGCCCCAGCATTTT.

The V gene is TRBV2, the J gene TRBJ1-3; unclear D gene. With 6 bases removed from V and 6 bases from J, the gap between germline ends came to 12 bases. Germline assignment: CDR1 SNHLY and CDR2 FYNNEI. The CDR3 has 13 residues. In DNA, the CDR3 is TGTGCCAGCAGACCGGGAGCAACAAACACCATATATTTT. Its protein is CASRPGATNTIYF. Full variable domain (remainder filled in from reference TRBV2 and TRBJ1-3): EPEVTQTPSHQVTQMGQEVILRCVPISNHLYFYWYRQILGQKVEFLVSFYNNEISEKSEIFDDQFSVERPDGSNFTLKIRSTKLEDSAMYFCASRPGATNTIYFGEGSWLTVV.

This rearrangement joins TRBV11-2 to TRBJ2-3; a weak D match, TRBD1 (5 bases). The germline V and J ends were trimmed by 2 bases and 1 base, with 13 bases remaining between them. Germline values: CDR1 SGHAT, CDR2 FQNNGV. This CDR3 has 16 residues. CDR3 nucleotide sequence: TGTGCCAGCAGCTTAAGTCGGACACGCGGCACAGATACGCAGTATTTT. Protein sequence: CASSLSRTRGTDTQYF.

This clone was recorded a few times. The chain couples TRBV4-1 to TRBJ2-7, with 7 bases fitting TRBD1. Germline V gives CDR1 MGHRA, CDR2 YSYEKL. The V segment lost 2 bases and the J segment 4 bases; nucleotides outside the gene matches: 8. There are 15 residues in the CDR3. CDR3 loop: CASSQPRTGLYEQYF. CDR3 bases: TGCGCCAGCAGCCAACCTCGGACAGGATTGTACGAGCAGTACTTC.

This clone came up once. The chain links TRBV23-1 to TRBJ2-7, with 7 bases lining up with TRBD1. TRBV23-1 is an open reading frame whose function is uncertain. The CDR3 covers 14 residues. V lost 4 bases to trimming and J lost 2 bases; unmatched junction nucleotides: 5. The CDR3 DNA sequence: TGCGCCAGCAGTCCCGGACAGGCGGCCTACGAGCAGTACTTC. It specifies CASSPGQAAYEQYF.

The chain is built from TRBV2 and TRBJ2-3; 13 bases are a match to TRBD2. In germline, CDR1 is SNHLY, CDR2 FYNNEI. With 6 bases clipped from V and 7 bases from J, the junction kept 13 bases outside the gene matches. This CDR3 spans 17 amino acids. CDR3 sequence reads: CASSPRTSGSDGNTQYF. DNA for the CDR3: TGTGCCAGCAGCCCCAGGACTAGCGGGAGCGATGGGAATACGCAGTATTTT. Full variable domain (rest looked up from reference TRBV2 and TRBJ2-3): EPEVTQTPSHQVTQMGQEVILRCVPISNHLYFYWYRQILGQKVEFLVSFYNNEISEKSEIFDDQFSVERPDGSNFTLKIRSTKLEDSAMYFCASSPRTSGSDGNTQYFGPGTRLTVL.

Written as DNA, the CDR3 is TGTGCCATCAGTGAGTCGGGCGGGAGCTCCTACGAGCAGTACTTC. Translating it yields CAISESGGSSYEQYF. The gene calls are TRBV10-3 and TRBJ2-7; TRBD2 matches 7 bases. Germline loops: CDR1 ENHRY, CDR2 SYGVKD. V was clipped by 0 bases and J by 0 bases; unmatched bases: 2. This CDR3 contains 15 residues.

The rearrangement uses TRBV27 and TRBJ2-3, with D perhaps TRBD2 (6 bases). The CDR3 runs 15 residues. V lost 6 bases and J 3 bases, leaving 16 bases between the germline ends. Germline assignment: CDR1 MNHEY and CDR2 SMNVEV (reference sequence). The CDR3 protein is CASRKIGGGTDTQYF. CDR3 in DNA: TGTGCCAGCAGAAAAATCGGGGGTGGAACAGATACGCAGTATTTT.

The chain has TRBV28 and TRBJ1-1, with D unresolved. The germline gives CDR1 MDHEN, CDR2 SYDVKM. The CDR3 loop spans 15 amino acids. Trimming cost V 2 bases and J 1 base, with 11 bases left between them. This CDR3 reads CASSLPVSGNTEAFF. CDR3 nucleotide sequence: TGTGCCAGCAGTTTACCTGTGAGTGGGAACACTGAAGCTTTCTTT.

V usage is TRBV27 and J usage is TRBJ2-2; D is unclear. Germline CDR1 is MNHEY and CDR2 is SMNVEV (reference sequence). There are 12 residues in the CDR3. As DNA, the CDR3 is TGTGTCATGGGCGTCTGTAGCGGGGAGCTGTTTTTT. This translates into CVMGVCSGELFF.

The chain recombines TRBV5-1 with TRBJ1-6; D is perhaps TRBD1 (6 bases). Trimming took 0 bases from V and 7 from J, leaving 11 bases between them. CDR1 is SGHRS and CDR2 is YFSETQ in the germline V gene. This CDR3 has 15 amino acids. The CDR3 loop reads CASSLDGTPNSPLHF. The CDR3 DNA reads as TGCGCCAGCAGCTTGGACGGGACACCCAATTCACCCCTCCACTTT.

The chain uses TRBV28 and TRBJ1-2; the D is unclear. This CDR3 comprises 12 residues. In germline, CDR1 is MDHEN, CDR2 SYDVKM. With 5 bases removed from V and 5 bases from J, the gap between germline ends came to 9 bases. The CDR3 DNA sequence: TGTGCCAGCAGTCGGACGGGGTATGGCTACACCTTC. It codes for CASSRTGYGYTF.

The gene calls are TRBV5-1 and TRBJ1-1; 7 bases fit TRBD1. V gave up 0 bases and J gave up 4 bases; unmatched junction bases: 6. The CDR3 consists of 15 residues. Germline V gene sequence: CDR1 SGHRS, CDR2 YFSETQ. The CDR3 DNA reads TGCGCCAGCAGCTTGGGACAGGGTGAAATCACTGAAGCTTTCTTT. It is translated as CASSLGQGEITEAFF.

The chain is built from TRBV7-9 and TRBJ1-1, with unresolved D. The CDR3 length is 14 residues. V gave up 2 bases and J gave up 0 bases, with 7 bases separating them. Germline V CDR1 and CDR2: SEHNR, FQNEAQ (reference sequence). CDR3 in DNA: TGTGCCAGCAGCTTACGGGAGGTGAACACTGAAGCTTTCTTT. Translating it yields CASSLREVNTEAFF.

The genes are TRBV4-1 and TRBJ1-3; 8 bases agree with TRBD1. V lost 2 bases to trimming and J lost 4 bases; unmatched junction nucleotides: 4. CDR3 length equals 15 residues. Germline V gene sequence: CDR1 MGHRA, CDR2 YSYEKL. The CDR3 loop is CASSQRTGLGNTIYF. In DNA, the CDR3 is TGCGCCAGCAGCCAACGGACAGGGCTCGGAAACACCATATATTTT.

The J gene is TRBJ1-1, the V gene TRBV15; 9 bases agree with TRBD1. The CDR3 is 15 residues long. Losses at the gene ends were 5 bases for V and 5 bases for J; bases not matched to a gene: 9. Germline CDR1 LNHNV, CDR2 YYDKDF (reference sequence). CDR3 sequence (DNA): TGTGCCACCAGCCCGTGGACAGGGGATGGTACTGAAGCTTTCTTT. It yields the protein CATSPWTGDGTEAFF.

The chain couples TRBV7-9 to TRBJ2-7, with a tentative D call TRBD2 (7 bases). Germline V gene lookup returns CDR1 SEHNR and CDR2 FQNEAQ (reference sequence). This CDR3 is built from 15 residues. The V end was cut by 1 base, the J end by 4 bases, with 14 bases between. Here the CDR3 reads CASSLGGGGPYEQYF. The DNA of the CDR3 is TGTGCCAGCAGCTTAGGGGGAGGGGGTCCTTACGAGCAGTACTTC. Supplemented by reference TRBV7-9 and TRBJ2-7, the full variable domain reads DTGVSQNPRHKITKRGQNVTFRCDPISEHNRLYWYRQTLGQGPEFLTYFQNEAQLEKSRLLSDRFSAERPKGSFSTLEIQRTEQGDSAMYLCASSLGGGGPYEQYFGPGTRLTVT.

The chain couples TRBV5-4 to TRBJ2-3, with 12 bases fitting TRBD2. The V gene's germline CDR1 is SGHNT and CDR2 YYREEE (reference sequence). V was clipped by 0 bases and J by 5 bases; unmatched bases: 4. This CDR3 has 16 residues. The CDR3 loop is CASSLVLAGGIDTQYF. The DNA of the CDR3 is TGTGCCAGCAGCTTGGTACTAGCGGGGGGCATAGATACGCAGTATTTT.

The chain links TRBV5-1 to TRBJ1-1; D unresolved. In germline, CDR1 is SGHRS, CDR2 YFSETQ. V was cut by 3 bases and J by 4 bases, with 10 bases left in between. The CDR3 totals 13 residues. CDR3 sequence (DNA): TGCGCCAGCAGCTATCAGGAGGGCACTGAAGCTTTCTTT. Translation: CASSYQEGTEAFF.

The chain has TRBV7-2 and TRBJ2-2, with D perhaps matching TRBD2 (5 bases). V gave up 4 bases and J gave up 7 bases, with 10 bases separating them. The CDR3 consists of 13 residues. CDR1 is SGHTA, CDR2 FQGNSA, per germline. The CDR3 DNA sequence: TGTGCCAGCAGCTCGAGGAGGATCGGGGAGCTGTTTTTT. This encodes CASSSRRIGELFF.

This chain links TRBV7-7 with TRBJ2-2; unclear D gene. This CDR3 contains 16 residues. Germline V gene sequence: CDR1 SSHAT, CDR2 FNYEAQ (reference sequence). Trimming cost V 2 bases and J 1 base, with 11 bases left between them. Here the CDR3 reads CASSLIGGVNTGELFF. CDR3 nucleotides: TGTGCCAGCAGCTTAATCGGCGGAGTGAACACCGGGGAGCTGTTTTTT.

The chain has TRBV7-9 and TRBJ2-2; maybe TRBD2 (5 bases). In germline, CDR1 is SEHNR, CDR2 FQNEAQ (reference sequence). V was shortened by 1 base and J by 1 base, with 7 bases between the two germline ends. The CDR3 contains 15 residues. CDR3 loop: CASSLGAGNTGELFF. The CDR3 coding sequence is TGTGCCAGCAGCTTAGGTGCGGGGAACACCGGGGAGCTGTTTTTT.

The rearrangement links TRBV12-5 to TRBJ1-1; 7 nucleotides agree with TRBD1. After removal of 7 bases from V and 6 bases from J, the junction contained 8 bases not matched to a gene. The CDR3 consists of 13 residues. The germline CDR1 and CDR2 sequences are LGHNT and FRNRAP. CDR3 bases: TGTGCTAGTGCTCTGACAGGGCGGGCTGAAGCTTTCTTT. This encodes CASALTGRAEAFF.

The rearrangement links TRBV11-3 to TRBJ2-3; 9 bases agree with TRBD1. The CDR3 loop spans 15 amino acids. Germline V gene data show CDR1 as SGHNT and CDR2 as YENEEA. V lost 4 bases, J lost 0 bases, and 2 bases stayed unmatched. CDR3 DNA sequence: TGTGCCAGCAGCTGGGGACAGGGAAGCACAGATACGCAGTATTTT. Residues: CASSWGQGSTDTQYF.

The chain carries TRBV2 and TRBJ1-5; D perhaps matches TRBD1 (5 bases). The CDR3 runs to 15 residues. Germline V CDR1 and CDR2: SNHLY, FYNNEI. Deletions cut 7 bases from V and 7 bases from J, with 20 bases between. CDR3 residues: CASKKTGQGGQPQHF. The DNA of the CDR3 is TGTGCCAGCAAAAAAACCGGGCAGGGCGGCCAGCCCCAGCATTTT. Filled out from reference TRBV2 and TRBJ1-5, the complete variable domain reads EPEVTQTPSHQVTQMGQEVILRCVPISNHLYFYWYRQILGQKVEFLVSFYNNEISEKSEIFDDQFSVERPDGSNFTLKIRSTKLEDSAMYFCASKKTGQGGQPQHFGDGTRLSIL.

Of note for this clone: Within the sample, other DNA sequences also encode this same CDR3. The chain carries TRBV6-6 and TRBJ1-3; TRBD1 aligns across 7 bases. J gave up 1 base and V 6 bases, and 3 bases lay outside the gene matches. There are 14 residues in the CDR3. CDR1 is MNHNY, CDR2 SVGAGI, per germline (reference sequence). Written as DNA, the CDR3 is TGTGCCAGCAGCCTACAGGGGTCTGGAAACACCATATATTTT. This translates into CASSLQGSGNTIYF.

The chain carries TRBV2 and TRBJ2-7, with D perhaps matching TRBD2 (5 bases). The CDR3 totals 15 residues. From germline, CDR1 is SNHLY and CDR2 FYNNEI. With 6 bases removed from V and 4 bases from J, the gap between germline ends came to 19 bases. The CDR3 nucleotides read TGTGCCAGCAGCGCCACTAGGACGGAGGATTACGAGCAGTACTTC. Translating it yields CASSATRTEDYEQYF.

The chain carries TRBV15 and TRBJ1-3; D unclear. The V end was cut by 0 bases, the J end by 5 bases, with 14 bases between. There are 16 residues in the CDR3. Germline-derived CDR1 and CDR2 are LNHNV and YYDKDF (reference sequence). CDR3 in amino acids: CATSREVRGRRNTIYF. The CDR3 DNA follows: TGTGCCACCAGCAGAGAGGTTCGCGGGCGAAGAAACACCATATATTTT.

The chain carries TRBV27 and TRBJ2-2; 9 nucleotides agree with TRBD1. V lost 2 bases to trimming and J lost 7 bases; unmatched junction nucleotides: 5. The CDR3 sequence is 15 residues long. The V gene's germline CDR1 is MNHEY and CDR2 SMNVEV (reference sequence). The CDR3, as DNA: TGTGCCAGCAGTTTAGGGACAGGGAGGGTCGGGGAGCTGTTTTTT. Translating it yields CASSLGTGRVGELFF.

The chain is built from TRBV6-6 and TRBJ1-5; 7 bases fit TRBD1. The CDR3 extends over 13 amino acids. Germline lookup yields CDR1 MNHNY and CDR2 SVGAGI (reference sequence). J lost 6 bases, V lost 5 bases, and 4 bases had no gene match. The CDR3 nucleotides are TGTGCCAGCAGTGACAGGGTTGTTCAGCCCCAGCATTTT. Its protein product is CASSDRVVQPQHF.